Given below is one T cell receptor beta chain in context. Per the original methods: Reference gene primer amplification in the assay estimated nucleated cell counts. Generated by immunoSEQ multiplex PCR, the TCRdb table keeps only in-frame clones and is missing some. V and J calls and clone size are copied from that table; D and trimming were computed from the DNA. In the table there are around 20,000 clones, about 83% of which are singletons. The V and J ends lost 5 bases and 2 bases respectively, with 10 bases between them. The germline V gene encodes CDR1 SGHRS and CDR2 YFSETQ. This CDR3 contains 13 residues. The data are from a study of blood T cell repertoires in COVID-19. Study information: Sites across the United States, Italy and Spain contributed samples from acute and convalescent COVID-19. In each case, the material was cDNA or gDNA derived from T cells, B-cell-depleted T cells, or PBMCs.

The clonotype comes from a human donor in a cohort sampled during active COVID-19. The chain combines TRBV5-1 with TRBJ1-1, with TRBD1 as a possible D gene (5 bases). Sequencing used peripheral blood. This chain's CDR3 is CASRFDSNTEAFF. CDR3 coding DNA: TGCGCCAGCAGGTTCGACAGTAACACTGAAGCTTTCTTT.